The 15 T cell receptor beta chains listed next were all sequenced from one sample in a study of T cell responses to AZD1222 COVID-19 vaccine (TCRdb year 2021). Read against the paper, the sample's time point label means: baseline before first vaccination. Receptor amplification or capture employed the immunoSEQ multiplex PCR assay. TCRdb's version of the immuneACCESS table is confined to in-frame rearrangements and falls short of the full clone set. An unresolved V gene accounts for under half of the shortfall where checked; the remainder is of unknown origin. Here the sample has tens of thousands of clones; more than 75% occur a single time. The ten largest clones capture around 17% of the sample. The sequences come from peripheral blood, collected on day 0 of AZD1222 vaccination. The receptors derive from an adult in good health.

The chain has TRBV28 and TRBJ1-1; the D gene is possibly TRBD1 (6 bases). This CDR3 is 12 amino acids long. In germline, CDR1 is MDHEN, CDR2 SYDVKM. The V and J ends lost 6 bases and 7 bases respectively, with 12 bases between them. The CDR3 DNA reads as TGTGCCAGCAGAGGACAGAGCCGTGAAGCTTTCTTT. Translation gives CASRGQSREAFF.

The chain joins TRBV4-2 to TRBJ1-2; TRBD1 matches 8 bases. The CDR3 is 15 residues long. J gave up 8 bases and V 5 bases, and 13 bases lay outside the gene matches. Germline V lookup: CDR1 LGHNA, CDR2 YNFKEQ. CDR3 loop: CASSRGTGFAGGYTF. Here the CDR3 DNA reads TGTGCCAGCAGCAGGGGGACAGGCTTTGCGGGGGGCTACACCTTC.

CDR3 sequence reads: CASSITVWAGRNEQFF. The CDR3 DNA reads as TGTGCCAGTAGTATAACGGTGTGGGCGGGCCGGAATGAGCAGTTCTTC. The rearrangement links TRBV19 to TRBJ2-1; TRBD2 is a possible D gene (5 bases). The CDR3 length is 16 residues. With 2 bases removed from V and 7 bases from J, the gap between germline ends came to 18 bases. Looked up from germline, CDR1 is LNHDA and CDR2 is SQIVND (reference sequence).

This chain connects TRBV25-1 to TRBJ2-1, with 7 bases identical to TRBD2. The CDR3 runs 18 residues. The J segment lost 3 bases and the V segment lost 1 base, leaving 12 bases of the junction unmatched. CDR1 is MGHDK, CDR2 SYGVNS, per germline. CDR3 nucleotide sequence: TGTGCCAGCAGTGAATTGGGGTACGGGCGGGAGCGCTACAATGAGCAGTTCTTC. It encodes CASSELGYGRERYNEQFF.

The rearrangement links TRBV18 to TRBJ2-5; TRBD1 is a possible D gene (6 bases). Germline-derived CDR1 and CDR2 are KGHSH and LQKENI. The V end lost 2 bases, the J end lost 2 bases, and 9 bases lay between the germline ends. The CDR3 is made up of 14 amino acids. CDR3 DNA: TGTGCCAGCTCACCAGACAGGACGCAAGAGACCCAGTACTTC. Its translation: CASSPDRTQETQYF.

This clone was counted once. The gene calls are TRBV7-2 and TRBJ2-5; 8 bases are shared with TRBD1. Per germline, CDR1 SGHTA and CDR2 FQGNSA. V shed 5 bases and J 4 bases; nucleotides not matched to a gene: 6. This CDR3 is built from 14 residues. CDR3 nucleotides: TGTGCCAGCAGCCAGCAGGGGACAGGAGAGACCCAGTACTTC. Its translation is CASSQQGTGETQYF. The whole variable domain, remainder taken from reference TRBV7-2 and TRBJ2-5, is GAGVSQSPSNKVTEKGKDVELRCDPISGHTALYWYRQSLGQGLEFLIYFQGNSAPDKSGLPSDRFSAERTGGSVSTLTIQRTQQEDSAVYLCASSQQGTGETQYFGPGTRLLVL.

This chain links TRBV11-3 with TRBJ2-3; weak D call: TRBD1 (6 bases). The CDR3 runs to 14 residues. Per the germline V gene, CDR1 is SGHNT and CDR2 is YENEEA. Deletions cut 5 bases from V and 2 bases from J, with 11 bases between. Written as DNA, the CDR3 is TGTGCCAGCAGCCACGACAGGTTCACAGATACGCAGTATTTT. Encoded protein: CASSHDRFTDTQYF.

The chain is built from TRBV30 and TRBJ1-3; maybe TRBD1 (5 bases). The CDR3 runs 13 residues. Germline V gene data show CDR1 as GTSNPN and CDR2 as SVGIG (reference sequence). Between the trimmed V and J ends, which lost 2 bases and 6 bases, there was a span of 11 bases. This chain's CDR3 is CAWSWGLENTIYF. The CDR3 bases are TGTGCCTGGAGTTGGGGGTTAGAAAACACCATATATTTT.

This clone was seen only once. This chain uses TRBV27 with TRBJ2-2; D possibly corresponds to TRBD1 (5 bases). Germline V gives CDR1 MNHEY, CDR2 SMNVEV (reference sequence). The V and J ends lost 3 bases and 6 bases respectively, with 23 bases between them. The CDR3 totals 18 residues. The CDR3 nucleotides are TGTGCCAGCAGTTTGTTCGTCCCAACCTTATCAGGGTCCGGGGAGCTGTTTTTT. Protein: CASSLFVPTLSGSGELFF.

This clone is a singleton in its sample. The rearrangement joins TRBV18 to TRBJ2-1; the D call may be TRBD1 or TRBD2 (5 bases each). Trimming left V 0 bases short and J 3 bases short, with 12 bases between. Germline V CDR1 and CDR2: KGHSH, LQKENI. The CDR3 is 16 amino acids. CDR3 coding DNA: TGTGCCAGCTCACCACCAAGGGGAGATGGCTACAATGAGCAGTTCTTC. This gives the protein CASSPPRGDGYNEQFF.

The J gene is TRBJ2-1, the V gene TRBV7-3; 9 bases map to TRBD2. Per germline, CDR1 SGHTA and CDR2 FQGTGA. The CDR3 sequence is 15 residues long. V lost 5 bases, J lost 9 bases, and 11 bases stayed unmatched. The CDR3 loop reads CASSPLKGLASEQFF. As DNA, the CDR3 is TGTGCCAGCAGCCCTCTTAAGGGACTAGCTAGTGAGCAGTTCTTC.

This clone has just one count. The chain is built from TRBV6-5 and TRBJ1-1; 7 bases line up with TRBD1. V was pared by 1 base and J by 3 bases, with 8 bases of the junction left unmatched. CDR1 MNHEY and CDR2 SVGAGI come from the germline V gene. The CDR3 totals 16 residues. CDR3 bases: TGTGCCAGCAGTTACTGGGGACAGTTCAGGGACACTGAAGCTTTCTTT. This sequence encodes CASSYWGQFRDTEAFF.

The sample holds a few counts of this clone. The rearrangement links TRBV7-3 to TRBJ2-1; a possible D gene is TRBD1 (6 bases). CDR3 size: 15 residues. CDR1 and CDR2 (germline): SGHTA, FQGTGA. V was shortened by 0 bases and J by 0 bases, with 6 bases between the two germline ends. In DNA, the CDR3 is TGTGCCAGCAGCTTAACGACAGGCTCCTACAATGAGCAGTTCTTC. Translated: CASSLTTGSYNEQFF. Supplemented by reference TRBV7-3 and TRBJ2-1, the full variable domain reads GAGVSQTPSNKVTEKGKYVELRCDPISGHTALYWYRQSLGQGPEFLIYFQGTGAADDSGLPNDRFFAVRPEGSVSTLKIQRTERGDSAVYLCASSLTTGSYNEQFFGPGTRLTVL.

The CDR3 nucleotides read TGTGCCACCAGTGACCCGACGCCATCGGGACTAGTCGATACGCAGTATTTT. Its translation: CATSDPTPSGLVDTQYF. The genes are TRBV24-1 and TRBJ2-3, with 8 bases fitting TRBD2. V lost 4 bases and J lost 6; bases outside the gene matches: 14. This CDR3 has 17 amino acids. Per germline, CDR1 KGHDR and CDR2 SFDVKD.

The chain links TRBV27 to TRBJ1-6; unclear D gene. This CDR3 is built from 15 residues. V shed 1 base and J shed 7 bases, with 11 bases lying between them. The V gene's germline CDR1 is MNHEY and CDR2 SMNVEV (reference sequence). CDR3 region: CASSLFGENNSPLHF. DNA of the CDR3: TGTGCCAGCAGTTTATTCGGAGAAAACAATTCACCCCTCCACTTT.